This T cell receptor beta chain comes out of a study of blood T cell repertoires in COVID-19. V lost 3 bases, J lost 3 bases, and 8 bases stayed unmatched. Germline CDR1 is MGHRA and CDR2 is YSYEKL. This CDR3 is built from 16 residues. Measured with immunoSEQ multiplex PCR; TCRdb has only the in-frame clones, and not every one. Here the sample spans some 77,000 clones, roughly nine tenths being singletons. The sequencing sample was made of peripheral blood. This clonotype originated in a man in his thirties or forties with acute or convalescent COVID-19. The chain uses TRBV4-1 and TRBJ2-3, with 8 bases lining up with TRBD2. For the CDR3, the DNA is TGCGCCAGCAGCCACGGAAGCGGGAGTGGGACAGATACGCAGTATTTT. Translated: CASSHGSGSGTDTQYF.